This T cell receptor beta chain was sequenced during a study of blood T cells in healthy people across ages. Broader study findings: Age showed a roughly linear inverse relationship with TCR beta diversity per million T cells. With naive T cell percentage, TCR beta diversity showed a strong correlation.

The V gene lost 7 bases and the J gene lost 3 bases, with 14 bases spanning the gap. The length of the CDR3 is 14 residues. Primed by a sample-barcoded 5' primer and a J-beta primer mix, a second PCR proceeded for 7 to 11 cycles. A template-switch adaptor with 12 random nucleotides tagged each cDNA molecule. In TCRdb, the 5' RACE reads were re-called with MiXCR into one record per CDR3 protein. Here the sample spans about 1 million distinct CDR3 sequences, 35% to 55% being singletons. This clonotype has only a few counts. Its antigen is still unknown. The sequenced sample was blood. J is TRBJ2-3 and V is TRBV12-3 or TRBV12-4, with a tentative D call TRBD2 (6 bases). The source of this sequence is a woman in her sixties in good health. CDR3 nucleotide sequence: TGTGCCAGCACTAAGCGGAGGGGAACAGATACGCAGTATTTT. It yields the protein CASTKRRGTDTQYF.